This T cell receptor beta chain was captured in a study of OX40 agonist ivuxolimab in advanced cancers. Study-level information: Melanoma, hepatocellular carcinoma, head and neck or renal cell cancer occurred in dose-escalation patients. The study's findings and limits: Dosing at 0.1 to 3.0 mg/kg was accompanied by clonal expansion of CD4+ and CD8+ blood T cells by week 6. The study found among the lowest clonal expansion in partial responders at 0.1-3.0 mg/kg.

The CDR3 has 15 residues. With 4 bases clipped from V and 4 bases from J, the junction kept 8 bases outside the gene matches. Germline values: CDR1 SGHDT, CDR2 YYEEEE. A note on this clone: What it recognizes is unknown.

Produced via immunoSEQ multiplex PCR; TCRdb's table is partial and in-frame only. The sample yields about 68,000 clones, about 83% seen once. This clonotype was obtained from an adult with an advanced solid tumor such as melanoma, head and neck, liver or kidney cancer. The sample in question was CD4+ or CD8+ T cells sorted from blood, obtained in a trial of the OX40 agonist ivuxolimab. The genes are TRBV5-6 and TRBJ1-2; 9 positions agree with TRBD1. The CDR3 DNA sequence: TGTGCCAGCAGCGCCGGGACAGGGTCTTTCTATGGCTACACCTTC. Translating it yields CASSAGTGSFYGYTF.